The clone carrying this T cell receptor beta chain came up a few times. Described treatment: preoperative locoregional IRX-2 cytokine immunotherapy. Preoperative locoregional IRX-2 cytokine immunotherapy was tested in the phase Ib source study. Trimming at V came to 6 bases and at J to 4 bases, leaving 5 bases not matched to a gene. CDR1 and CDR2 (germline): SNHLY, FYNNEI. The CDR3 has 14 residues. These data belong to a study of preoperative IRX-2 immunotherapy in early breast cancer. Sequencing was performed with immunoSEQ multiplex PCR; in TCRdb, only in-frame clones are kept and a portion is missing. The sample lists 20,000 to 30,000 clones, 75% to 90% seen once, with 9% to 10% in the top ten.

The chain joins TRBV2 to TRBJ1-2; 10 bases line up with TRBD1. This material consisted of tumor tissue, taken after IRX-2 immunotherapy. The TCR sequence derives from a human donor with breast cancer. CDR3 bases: TGTGCCAGCAGCGCGACAGGGGGCTTCTATGGCTACACCTTC. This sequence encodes CASSATGGFYGYTF. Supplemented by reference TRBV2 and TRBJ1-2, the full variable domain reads EPEVTQTPSHQVTQMGQEVILRCVPISNHLYFYWYRQILGQKVEFLVSFYNNEISEKSEIFDDQFSVERPDGSNFTLKIRSTKLEDSAMYFCASSATGGFYGYTFGSGTRLTVV.